This T cell receptor (beta chain) appears in the sequencing data of a study of blood T cell repertoires in COVID-19. Turning to the study itself: COVID-19 samples, acute and convalescent, were from the United States, Italy and Spain. The analysed material was cDNA or gDNA that came from T cells, B-cell-depleted T cells, or PBMCs.

Authors' processing steps: Nucleated cell number was recorded as an estimate derived from reference gene primer amplification. Measured with immunoSEQ multiplex PCR; TCRdb has only the in-frame clones, and not every one. That table gives V, J and clone size, and the DNA gave D and trimming. The sample lists fewer than 500,000 clones, 70% to 90% occurring once. This clone was detected once. Each participant's cohort was designated according to participant-reported clinical history. The receptor's source is a woman aged 25 to 39 with acute COVID-19. Sequenced sample: PBMCs or T cells enriched from blood (not recorded which).

In nucleotides, the CDR3 is TGTGCCAGCAGTTCCTTTGGGCTAGCGGGGGCTTACTACGAGCAGTACTTC. Encoded protein: CASSSFGLAGAYYEQYF. J is TRBJ2-7 and V is TRBV28; 10 bases fit TRBD2. The CDR3 is 17 residues long. Germline V gives CDR1 MDHEN, CDR2 SYDVKM. V shed 4 bases and J 3 bases; nucleotides not matched to a gene: 12.